This section outlines one TCR beta chain sequence together with its context. Its antigen is not known. The data were obtained in a study of CD8+ T cells in alopecia areata. For the study at large: Treatment comprised oral tofacitinib, 5 to 10 mg twice daily, in treated patients.

As the sequencing template, cDNA was produced by extracting RNA and reverse transcribing it. The repertoire was sequenced with immunoSEQ multiplex PCR; TCRdb's copy has only in-frame clones and lacks some. This table holds 140,000 to 150,000 clones, 58% found once. General study findings and limits: Affected lesional scalp, above all in alopecia totalis/universalis, was more clonal than normal scalp. Although TCR sharing was seen in mice, sharing across patients was less clear, possibly for HLA-related reasons.

Trimming took off 10 bases at V and 4 bases at J, with 10 bases between the two ends. The germline V gene has CDR1 SNHLY and CDR2 FYNNEI. The CDR3 loop spans 11 amino acids. The receptor was derived from a human donor with alopecia areata. The genes are TRBV2 and TRBJ1-2; possible D gene TRBD1, 5 bases. The sequenced sample was CD4+ T cells sorted from blood, obtained at week 0. The CDR3: CATSGGYGYTF. The CDR3 nucleotides are TGTGCCACCTCGGGGGGCTATGGCTACACCTTC.